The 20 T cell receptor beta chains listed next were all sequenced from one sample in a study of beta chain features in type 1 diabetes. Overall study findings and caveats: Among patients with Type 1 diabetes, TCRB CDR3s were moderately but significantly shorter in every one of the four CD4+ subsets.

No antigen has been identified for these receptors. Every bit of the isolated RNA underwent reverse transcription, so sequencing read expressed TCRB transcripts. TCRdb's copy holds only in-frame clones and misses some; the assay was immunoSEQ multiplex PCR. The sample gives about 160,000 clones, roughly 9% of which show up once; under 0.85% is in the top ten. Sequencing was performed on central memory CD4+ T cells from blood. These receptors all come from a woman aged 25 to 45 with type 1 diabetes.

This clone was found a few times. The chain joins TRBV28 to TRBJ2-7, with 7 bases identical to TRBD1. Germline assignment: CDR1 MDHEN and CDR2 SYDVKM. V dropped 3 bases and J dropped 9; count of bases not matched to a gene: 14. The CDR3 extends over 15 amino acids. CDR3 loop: CASSLEPDRVRVQYF. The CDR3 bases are TGTGCCAGCAGTTTGGAGCCCGACAGGGTCCGGGTGCAGTACTTC.

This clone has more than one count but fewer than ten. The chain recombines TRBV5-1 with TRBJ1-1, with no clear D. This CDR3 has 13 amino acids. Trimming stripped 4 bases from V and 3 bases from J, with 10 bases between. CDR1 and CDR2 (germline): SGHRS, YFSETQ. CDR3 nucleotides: TGCGCCAGCAGCAGAGACCGGGACACTGAAGCTTTCTTT. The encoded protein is CASSRDRDTEAFF.

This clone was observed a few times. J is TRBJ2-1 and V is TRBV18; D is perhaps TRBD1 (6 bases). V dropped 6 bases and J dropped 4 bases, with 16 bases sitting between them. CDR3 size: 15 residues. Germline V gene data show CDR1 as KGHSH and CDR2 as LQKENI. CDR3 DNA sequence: TGTGCCAGCTCCAGAACAGGGTCGGGGTACAATGAGCAGTTCTTC. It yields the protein CASSRTGSGYNEQFF.

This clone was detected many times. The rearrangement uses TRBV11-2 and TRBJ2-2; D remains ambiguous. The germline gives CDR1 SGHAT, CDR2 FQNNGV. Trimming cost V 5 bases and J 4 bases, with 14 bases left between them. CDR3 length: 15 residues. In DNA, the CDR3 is TGTGCCAGCAGCCCGGTACGGCGGCTCACCGGGGAGCTGTTTTTT. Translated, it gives CASSPVRRLTGELFF.

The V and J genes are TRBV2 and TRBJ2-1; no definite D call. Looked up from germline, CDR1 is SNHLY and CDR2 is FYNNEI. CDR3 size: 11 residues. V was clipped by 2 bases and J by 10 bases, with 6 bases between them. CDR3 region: CASSEWAEQFF. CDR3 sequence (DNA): TGTGCCAGCAGTGAATGGGCGGAGCAGTTCTTC.

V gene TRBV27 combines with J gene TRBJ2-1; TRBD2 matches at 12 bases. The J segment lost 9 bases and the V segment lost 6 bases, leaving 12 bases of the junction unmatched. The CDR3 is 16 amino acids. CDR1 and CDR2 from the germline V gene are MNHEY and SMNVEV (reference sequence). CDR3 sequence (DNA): TGTGCCAGCAGCCCGAGGACTAGCGGGACTTCTGCTGAGCAGTTCTTC. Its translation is CASSPRTSGTSAEQFF.

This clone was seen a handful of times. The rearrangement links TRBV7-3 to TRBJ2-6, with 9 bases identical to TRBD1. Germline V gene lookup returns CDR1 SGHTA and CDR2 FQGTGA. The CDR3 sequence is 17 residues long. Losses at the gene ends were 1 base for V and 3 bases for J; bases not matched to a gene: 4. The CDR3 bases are TGTGCCAGCAGCTTAATACAGGGGGCGCGTGGGGCCAACGTCCTGACTTTC. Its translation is CASSLIQGARGANVLTF.

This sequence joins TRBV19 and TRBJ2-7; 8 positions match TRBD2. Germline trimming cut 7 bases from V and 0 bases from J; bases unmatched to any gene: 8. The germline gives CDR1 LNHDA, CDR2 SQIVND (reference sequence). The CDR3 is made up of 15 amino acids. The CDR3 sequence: CASKSSGFYSYEQYF. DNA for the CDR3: TGTGCCAGTAAGTCTAGCGGGTTCTACTCCTACGAGCAGTACTTC. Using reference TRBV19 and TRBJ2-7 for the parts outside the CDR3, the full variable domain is DGGITQSPKYLFRKEGQNVTLSCEQNLNHDAMYWYRQDPGQGLRLIYYSQIVNDFQKGDIAEGYSVSREKKESFPLTVTSAQKNPTAFYLCASKSSGFYSYEQYFGPGTRLTVT.

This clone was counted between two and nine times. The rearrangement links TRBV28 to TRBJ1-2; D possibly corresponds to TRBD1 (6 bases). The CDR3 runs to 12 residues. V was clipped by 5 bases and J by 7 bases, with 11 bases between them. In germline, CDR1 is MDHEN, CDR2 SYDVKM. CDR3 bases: TGTGCCAGCAGTGACAGGACAGTTGGCTACACCTTC. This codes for CASSDRTVGYTF.

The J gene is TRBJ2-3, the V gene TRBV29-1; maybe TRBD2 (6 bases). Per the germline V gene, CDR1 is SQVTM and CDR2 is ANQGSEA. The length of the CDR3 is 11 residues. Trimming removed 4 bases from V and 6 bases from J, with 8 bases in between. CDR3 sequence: CSVGSGDTQYF. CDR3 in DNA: TGCAGCGTTGGGAGCGGGGATACGCAGTATTTT.

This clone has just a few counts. The CDR3 region has the DNA TGTGCCAGCAGCTCATCCGGGACTAGCGGATACAATGAGCAGTTCTTC. Its protein is CASSSSGTSGYNEQFF. The chain couples TRBV7-2 to TRBJ2-1, with 11 positions matching TRBD2. The CDR3 has 16 amino acids. Germline loops: CDR1 SGHTA, CDR2 FQGNSA. The V and J ends lost 4 bases and 4 bases, in that order; junction bases with no gene match: 6.

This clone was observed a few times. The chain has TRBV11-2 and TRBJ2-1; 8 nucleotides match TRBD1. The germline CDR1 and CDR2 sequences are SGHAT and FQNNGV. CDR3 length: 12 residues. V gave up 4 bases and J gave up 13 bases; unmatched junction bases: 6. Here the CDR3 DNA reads TGTGCCAGCAGCTCGCGGACAGGGATCCAGTTCTTC. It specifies CASSSRTGIQFF.

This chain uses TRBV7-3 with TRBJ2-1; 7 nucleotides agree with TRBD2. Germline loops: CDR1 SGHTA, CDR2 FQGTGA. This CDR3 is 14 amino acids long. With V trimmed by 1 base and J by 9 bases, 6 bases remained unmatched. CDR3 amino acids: CASSLSRGRVEQFF. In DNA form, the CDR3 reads TGTGCCAGCAGCTTAAGCAGAGGGAGGGTTGAGCAGTTCTTC. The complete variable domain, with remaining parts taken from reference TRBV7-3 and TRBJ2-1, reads GAGVSQTPSNKVTEKGKYVELRCDPISGHTALYWYRQSLGQGPEFLIYFQGTGAADDSGLPNDRFFAVRPEGSVSTLKIQRTERGDSAVYLCASSLSRGRVEQFFGPGTRLTVL.

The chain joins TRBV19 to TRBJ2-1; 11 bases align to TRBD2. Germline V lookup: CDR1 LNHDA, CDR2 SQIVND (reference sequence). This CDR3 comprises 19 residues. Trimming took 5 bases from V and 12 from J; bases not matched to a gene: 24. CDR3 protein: CASSPPRRARLAGIKGQFF. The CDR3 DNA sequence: TGTGCCAGTAGTCCCCCCCGCAGGGCTAGACTAGCGGGGATTAAGGGGCAGTTCTTC.

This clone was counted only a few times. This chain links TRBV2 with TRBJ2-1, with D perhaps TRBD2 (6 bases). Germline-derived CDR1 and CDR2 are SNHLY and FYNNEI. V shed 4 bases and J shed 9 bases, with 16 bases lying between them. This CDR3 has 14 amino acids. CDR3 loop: CASSGSGRFGEQFF. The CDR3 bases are TGTGCCAGCAGTGGGAGCGGGCGGTTTGGTGAGCAGTTCTTC. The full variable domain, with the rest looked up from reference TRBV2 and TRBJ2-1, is EPEVTQTPSHQVTQMGQEVILRCVPISNHLYFYWYRQILGQKVEFLVSFYNNEISEKSEIFDDQFSVERPDGSNFTLKIRSTKLEDSAMYFCASSGSGRFGEQFFGPGTRLTVL.

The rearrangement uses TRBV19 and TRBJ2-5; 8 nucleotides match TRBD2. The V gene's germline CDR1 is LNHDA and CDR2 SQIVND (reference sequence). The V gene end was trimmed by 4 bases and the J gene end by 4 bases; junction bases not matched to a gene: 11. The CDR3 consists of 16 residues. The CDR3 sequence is CASSTLTGGPVETQYF. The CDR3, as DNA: TGTGCCAGTAGTACCTTGACGGGAGGGCCTGTAGAGACCCAGTACTTC.

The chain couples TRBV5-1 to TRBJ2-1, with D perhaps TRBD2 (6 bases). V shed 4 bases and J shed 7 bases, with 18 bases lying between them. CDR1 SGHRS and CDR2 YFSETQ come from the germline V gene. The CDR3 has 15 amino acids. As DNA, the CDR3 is TGCGCCAGCAGCCCTACAACGGGAGCTACAAATGAGCAGTTCTTC. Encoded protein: CASSPTTGATNEQFF.

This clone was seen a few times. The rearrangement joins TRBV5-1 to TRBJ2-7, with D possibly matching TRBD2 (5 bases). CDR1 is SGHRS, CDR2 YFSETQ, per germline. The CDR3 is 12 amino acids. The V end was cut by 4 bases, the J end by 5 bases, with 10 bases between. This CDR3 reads CASSVNGDEQYF. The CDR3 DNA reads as TGCGCCAGCAGCGTTAACGGGGACGAGCAGTACTTC.

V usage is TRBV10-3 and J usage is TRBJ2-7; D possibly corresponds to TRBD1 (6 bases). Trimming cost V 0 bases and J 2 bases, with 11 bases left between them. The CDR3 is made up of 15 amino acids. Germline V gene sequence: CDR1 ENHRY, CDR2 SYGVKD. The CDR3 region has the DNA TGTGCCATCAGTGAGTCTACAGGGATAACCTACGAGCAGTACTTC. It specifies CAISESTGITYEQYF.

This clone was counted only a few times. CDR3 coding DNA: TGTGCCTGCCACACCCCGGGGTTTCAGCCCCAGCATTTT. It codes for CACHTPGFQPQHF. The V gene is TRBV30, the J gene TRBJ1-5, with no clear D. In germline, CDR1 is GTSNPN, CDR2 SVGIG (reference sequence). This CDR3 contains 13 residues. V shed 6 bases and J shed 6 bases, with 15 bases lying between them.